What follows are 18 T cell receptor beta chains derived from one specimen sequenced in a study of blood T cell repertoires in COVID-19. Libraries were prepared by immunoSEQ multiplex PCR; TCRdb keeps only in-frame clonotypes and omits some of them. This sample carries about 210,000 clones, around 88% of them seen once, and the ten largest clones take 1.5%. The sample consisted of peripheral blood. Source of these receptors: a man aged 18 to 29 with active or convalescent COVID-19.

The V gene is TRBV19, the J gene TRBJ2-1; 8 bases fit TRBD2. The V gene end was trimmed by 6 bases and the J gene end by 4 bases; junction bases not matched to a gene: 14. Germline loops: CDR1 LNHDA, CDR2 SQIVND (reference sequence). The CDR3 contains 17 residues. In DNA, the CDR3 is TGTGCCAGTAGCATTAGGGGGTGGGCTAGCGGGTACAATGAGCAGTTCTTC. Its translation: CASSIRGWASGYNEQFF.

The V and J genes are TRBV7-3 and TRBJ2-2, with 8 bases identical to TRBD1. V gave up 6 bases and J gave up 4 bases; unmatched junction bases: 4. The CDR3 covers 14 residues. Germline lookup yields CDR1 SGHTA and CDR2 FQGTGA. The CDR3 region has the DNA TGTGCCAGCAGATATGGACAGGGCACCGGGGAGCTGTTTTTT. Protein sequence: CASRYGQGTGELFF.

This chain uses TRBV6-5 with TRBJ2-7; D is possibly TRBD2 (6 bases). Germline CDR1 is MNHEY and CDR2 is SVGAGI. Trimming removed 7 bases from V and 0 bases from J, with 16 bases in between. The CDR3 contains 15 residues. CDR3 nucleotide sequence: TGTGCCAGCACCGGGAGAGCGGGTTTCTCCTACGAGCAGTACTTC. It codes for CASTGRAGFSYEQYF.

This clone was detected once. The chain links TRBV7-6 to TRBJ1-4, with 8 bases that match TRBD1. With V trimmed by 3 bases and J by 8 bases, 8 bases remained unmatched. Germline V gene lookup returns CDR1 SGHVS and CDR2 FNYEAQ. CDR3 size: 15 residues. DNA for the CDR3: TGTGCCAGCAGCTTCGGACAGGGTGGAAGGGAAAAACTGTTTTTT. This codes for CASSFGQGGREKLFF.

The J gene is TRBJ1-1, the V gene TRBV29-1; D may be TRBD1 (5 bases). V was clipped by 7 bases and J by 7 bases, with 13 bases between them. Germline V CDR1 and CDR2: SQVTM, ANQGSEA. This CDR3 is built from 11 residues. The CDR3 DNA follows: TGCAGCGCCGACCGGGGACTTGAAGCTTTCTTT. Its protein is CSADRGLEAFF.

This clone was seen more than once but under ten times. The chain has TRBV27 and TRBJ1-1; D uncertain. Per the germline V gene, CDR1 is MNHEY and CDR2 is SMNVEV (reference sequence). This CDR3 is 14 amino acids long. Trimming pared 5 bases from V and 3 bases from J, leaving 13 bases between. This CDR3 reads CASSAKLAHTEAFF. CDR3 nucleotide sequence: TGTGCCAGCAGTGCCAAACTAGCGCACACTGAAGCTTTCTTT.

This CDR3 is CSVWDTSPNQPQHF. The DNA of the CDR3 is TGCAGCGTATGGGACACCAGTCCAAATCAGCCCCAGCATTTT. This sequence joins TRBV29-1 and TRBJ1-5; tentatively, D is TRBD1 (6 bases). Germline V lookup: CDR1 SQVTM, CDR2 ANQGSEA. The CDR3 has 14 amino acids. V lost 6 bases to trimming and J lost 4 bases, with 16 bases between them.

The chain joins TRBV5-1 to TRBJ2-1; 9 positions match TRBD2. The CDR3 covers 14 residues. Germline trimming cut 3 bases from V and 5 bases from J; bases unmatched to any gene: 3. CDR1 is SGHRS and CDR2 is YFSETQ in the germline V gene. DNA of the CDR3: TGCGCCAGCAGCTCCCGACTAGCGGACAATGAGCAGTTCTTC. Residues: CASSSRLADNEQFF.

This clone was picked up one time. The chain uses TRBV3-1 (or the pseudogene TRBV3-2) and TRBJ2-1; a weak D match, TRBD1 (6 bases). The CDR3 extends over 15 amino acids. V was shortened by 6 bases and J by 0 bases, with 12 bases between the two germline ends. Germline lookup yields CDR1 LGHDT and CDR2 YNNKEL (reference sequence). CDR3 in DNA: TGTGCCAGCAGTCGAAGAGGGGGCTCCTACAATGAGCAGTTCTTC. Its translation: CASSRRGGSYNEQFF.

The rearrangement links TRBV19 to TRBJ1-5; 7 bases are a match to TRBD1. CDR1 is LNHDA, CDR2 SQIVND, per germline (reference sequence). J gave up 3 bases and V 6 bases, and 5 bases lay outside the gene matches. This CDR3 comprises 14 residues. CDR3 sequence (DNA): TGTGCCAGTAGCCGAACAGGGGTCAATCAGCCCCAGCATTTT. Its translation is CASSRTGVNQPQHF.

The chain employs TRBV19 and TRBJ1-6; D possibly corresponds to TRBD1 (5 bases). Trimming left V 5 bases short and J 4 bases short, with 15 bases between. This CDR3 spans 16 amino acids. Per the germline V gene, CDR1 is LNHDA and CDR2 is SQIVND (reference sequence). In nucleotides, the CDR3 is TGTGCCAGTAGTCCTTTAGGGGCAGCATATAATTCACCCCTCCACTTT. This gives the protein CASSPLGAAYNSPLHF.

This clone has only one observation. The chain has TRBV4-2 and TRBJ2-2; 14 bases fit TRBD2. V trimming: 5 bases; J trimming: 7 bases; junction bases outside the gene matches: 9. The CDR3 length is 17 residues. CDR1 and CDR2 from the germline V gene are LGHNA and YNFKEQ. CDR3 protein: CASSTRLAGGIDGELFF. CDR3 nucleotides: TGTGCCAGCAGCACCCGACTAGCGGGAGGGATTGACGGGGAGCTGTTTTTT.

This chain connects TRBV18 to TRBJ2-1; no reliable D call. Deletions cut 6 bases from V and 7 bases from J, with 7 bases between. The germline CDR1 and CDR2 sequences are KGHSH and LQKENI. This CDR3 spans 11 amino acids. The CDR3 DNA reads TGTGCCAGCTCCCCCAGTAATGAGCAGTTCTTC. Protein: CASSPSNEQFF.

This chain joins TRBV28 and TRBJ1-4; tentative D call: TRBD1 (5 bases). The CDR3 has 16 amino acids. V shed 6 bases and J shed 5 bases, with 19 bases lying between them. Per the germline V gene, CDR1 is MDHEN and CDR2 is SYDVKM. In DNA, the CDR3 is TGTGCCAGCAGCCAAGCCGGGGGGAGCTCAAATGAAAAACTGTTTTTT. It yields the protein CASSQAGGSSNEKLFF.

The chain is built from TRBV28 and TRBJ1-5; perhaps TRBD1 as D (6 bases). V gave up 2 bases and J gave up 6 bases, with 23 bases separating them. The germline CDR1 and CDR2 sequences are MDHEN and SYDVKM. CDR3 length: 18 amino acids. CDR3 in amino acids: CASSLRWKGTPYPQPQHF. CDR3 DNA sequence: TGTGCCAGCAGTTTAAGGTGGAAAGGGACACCATACCCTCAGCCCCAGCATTTT.

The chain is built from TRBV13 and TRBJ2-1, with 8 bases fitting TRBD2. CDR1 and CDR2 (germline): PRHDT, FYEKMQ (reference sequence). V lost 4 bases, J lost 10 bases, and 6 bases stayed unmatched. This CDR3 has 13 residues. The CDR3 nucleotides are TGTGCCAGCAGCTCAGGACTAGCTTCGGAGCAGTTCTTC. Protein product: CASSSGLASEQFF.

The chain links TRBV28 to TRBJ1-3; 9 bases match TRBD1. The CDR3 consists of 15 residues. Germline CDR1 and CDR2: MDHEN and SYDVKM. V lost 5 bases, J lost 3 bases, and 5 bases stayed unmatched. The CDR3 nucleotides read TGTGCCAGCAGTCCTACAGGGGGCAGTGGAAACACCATATATTTT. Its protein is CASSPTGGSGNTIYF.

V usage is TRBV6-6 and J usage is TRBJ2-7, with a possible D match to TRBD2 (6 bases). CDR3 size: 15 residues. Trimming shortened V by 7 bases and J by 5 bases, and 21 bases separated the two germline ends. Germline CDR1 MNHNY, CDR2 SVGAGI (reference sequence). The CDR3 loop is CASTLEGSSRHEQYF. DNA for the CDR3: TGTGCCAGCACGTTGGAGGGATCTTCCCGTCACGAGCAGTACTTC.